Sequencing of this TCR beta chain was carried out in a study of cytomegalovirus exposure and HLA in healthy donors. Donors counted as nominally healthy when sampled, yet unrecorded immune exposures were likely. Germline lookup yields CDR1 SGHNT and CDR2 YYREEE (reference sequence). V shed 5 bases, J shed 0 bases, and the junction held 7 bases outside the gene matches. The CDR3 totals 16 residues. Primers: 60 Vbeta forward and 13 Jbeta reverse. Generated by immunoSEQ multiplex PCR, the TCRdb table keeps only in-frame clones and is missing some. The sample carries 150,000 or so clones, around 80% recorded once.

The TCR comes from a man aged 25 to 40 in good health and CMV-seropositive. This chain links TRBV5-4 with TRBJ2-1, with TRBD1 matching 8 bases. Source material: PBMCs. The CDR3, as DNA: TGTGCCAGCAGGGTTCGACAGGGGAGCTCCTACAATGAGCAGTTCTTC. Translated, it gives CASRVRQGSSYNEQFF.